This paragraph reports one TCR beta chain. The antigen is undetermined. This entry is derived from a study of T cell responses to AZD1222 COVID-19 vaccine. Study-wide results and caveats: Across spike, vaccine-associated CD4 TCRs were found, dominant at 160-218 and 743-854.

TCRdb keeps only in-frame clones here, not all; method: immunoSEQ multiplex PCR. The sample consists of under 150,000 clones, nearly 95% of them appearing once. V dropped 3 bases and J dropped 0 bases, with 14 bases sitting between them. The germline CDR1 and CDR2 sequences are SQVTM and ANQGSEA. The CDR3 totals 16 residues. V usage is TRBV29-1 and J usage is TRBJ1-4; perhaps TRBD1 as D (6 bases). The TCR originated in an adult who received the AZD1222 COVID-19 vaccine. This sample comprised peripheral blood, obtained 28 days after the second AZD1222 dose. The CDR3 DNA reads TGCAGCGTTGAGACCCAGGGGACCGCAACTAATGAAAAACTGTTTTTT. Protein product: CSVETQGTATNEKLFF.